This T cell receptor beta chain was captured by sequencing in a study of cytomegalovirus exposure and HLA in healthy donors. 60 Vbeta and 13 Jbeta primers were used in PCR. Measured with immunoSEQ multiplex PCR; TCRdb has only the in-frame clones, and not every one. The data hold about 140,000 clones, with about 61% observed a single time. Input material: PBMCs. This receptor was obtained from a male donor in good health and CMV-seronegative.

The CDR3, as DNA: TGTGCCAGCAGCGTAGGCCCTAGCGGGGAGTATGAGCAGTTCTTC. Translating gives CASSVGPSGEYEQFF. The chain carries TRBV9 and TRBJ2-1; 9 positions match TRBD2. Germline values: CDR1 SGDLS, CDR2 YYNGEE. The CDR3 runs to 15 residues. J gave up 8 bases and V 0 bases, and 6 bases lay outside the gene matches.